In this sample, the clone carrying this T cell receptor beta chain turned up a few times. This entry is derived from a study of T-cell memory formation after mild COVID-19. The germline V gene has CDR1 LGHDT and CDR2 YNNKEL (reference sequence). The CDR3 extends over 13 amino acids. The ends were cut back, 2 bases at V and 4 bases at J, with 8 bases in the middle. After 5'RACE with constant-segment primers, TCR alpha and TCR beta cDNA libraries carrying sample barcodes and UMIs were obtained. TCRdb fed the 5' RACE reads into MiXCR, producing one record per CDR3 protein. The sample lists 250,000 to 300,000 distinct CDR3 sequences, about a sixth seen once, with 22% in the top ten.

The sequenced sample consisted of PBMCs or a T cell subset sorted from them (not recorded which). This receptor was identified in a man aged 18 to 30 who had mild COVID-19 (a few samples of this study predate the infection). Cell type and time point are not known. The chain carries TRBV3-1 and TRBJ1-1; no clear D. The CDR3 is CASSQHLGTEAFF. CDR3 in DNA: TGTGCCAGCAGCCAACATCTAGGCACTGAAGCTTTCTTT.